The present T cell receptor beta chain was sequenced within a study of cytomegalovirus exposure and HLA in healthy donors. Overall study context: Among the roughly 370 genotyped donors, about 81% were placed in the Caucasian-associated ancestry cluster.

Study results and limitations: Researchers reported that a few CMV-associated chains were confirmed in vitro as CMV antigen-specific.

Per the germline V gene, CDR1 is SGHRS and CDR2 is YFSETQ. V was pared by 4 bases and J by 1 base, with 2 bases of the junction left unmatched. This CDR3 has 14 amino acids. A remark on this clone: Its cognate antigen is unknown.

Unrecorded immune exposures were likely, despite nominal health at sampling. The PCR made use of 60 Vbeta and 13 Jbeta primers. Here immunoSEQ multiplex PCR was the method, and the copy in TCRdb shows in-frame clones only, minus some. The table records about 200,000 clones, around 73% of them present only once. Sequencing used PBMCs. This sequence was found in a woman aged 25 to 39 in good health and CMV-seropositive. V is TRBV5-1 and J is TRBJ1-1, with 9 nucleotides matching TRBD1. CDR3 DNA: TGCGCCAGCAGCCCGGGACAGGGGAACACTGAAGCTTTCTTT. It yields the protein CASSPGQGNTEAFF.